These T cell receptor beta chains were read from a single sample in a study of blood T cell repertoires in COVID-19. Assay used: immunoSEQ multiplex PCR; TCRdb lists only in-frame clones, some missing. This repertoire shows some 260,000 clones, roughly 84% found once; its top ten account for 3.1%. The sample consisted of peripheral blood. Receptor source: a woman between 18 and 29 years old with acute or convalescent COVID-19. CDR3s include the opening cysteine and the closing phenylalanine or tryptophan. The order of the fields is CDR3 DNA, CDR3 protein, clone size, J gene, V gene, D gene, CDR3 length. D genes are given only for firm matches. Clone sizes are given selectively: once, few, many, or a class where the clone is expanded.

CDR3nt: TGCGCCAGCAGCCAAGTAGCGGGCAACAATGAGCAGTTCTTC
CDR3aa: CASSQVAGNNEQFF
abundance: -
j_gene: TRBJ2-1
v_gene: TRBV4-3
d_gene: TRBD2
len: 14

CDR3nt: TGTGCCAGTAGTATAGATACAGCGGGAGGTTCGTACAATGAGCAGTTCTTC
CDR3aa: CASSIDTAGGSYNEQFF
abundance: -
j_gene: TRBJ2-1
v_gene: TRBV19
d_gene: TRBD2
len: 17

CDR3nt: TGTGCCAGCAGTTTTGAGCGGGAGGCAACCGGGGAGCTGTTTTTT
CDR3aa: CASSFEREATGELFF
abundance: -
j_gene: TRBJ2-2
v_gene: TRBV6-2/TRBV6-3
d_gene: TRBD2
len: 15

CDR3nt: TGCGCCAGCTCGCGCTCCTACAATGAGCAGTTCTTC
CDR3aa: CASSRSYNEQFF
abundance: -
j_gene: TRBJ2-1
v_gene: TRBV5-1
d_gene: -
len: 12

CDR3nt: TGCGGTTGGGGGAGGGGAAACACTGAAGCTTTCTTT
CDR3aa: CGWGRGNTEAFF
abundance: -
j_gene: TRBJ1-1
v_gene: TRBV29-1
d_gene: -
len: 12

CDR3nt: TGTGCCTGGAGTGTACAGTGGCCAGCAGAGGGGGAGCTGTTTTTT
CDR3aa: CAWSVQWPAEGELFF
abundance: -
j_gene: TRBJ2-2
v_gene: TRBV30
d_gene: -
len: 15

CDR3nt: TGTGCCAGCAACCCTAGGAGCTCCTACGAGCAGTACTTC
CDR3aa: CASNPRSSYEQYF
abundance: -
j_gene: TRBJ2-7
v_gene: TRBV6-5
d_gene: -
len: 13

CDR3nt: TGTGCCAGCAGTTACTCGAGACTAGCGGGAGGCGACACCGGGGAGCTGTTTTTT
CDR3aa: CASSYSRLAGGDTGELFF
abundance: once
j_gene: TRBJ2-2
v_gene: TRBV6-2/TRBV6-3
d_gene: TRBD2
len: 18

CDR3nt: TGTGCCAGCAGCGTAGGGGAGGGAGGGGGATACAATGAGCAGTTCTTC
CDR3aa: CASSVGEGGGYNEQFF
abundance: -
j_gene: TRBJ2-1
v_gene: TRBV9
d_gene: -
len: 16

CDR3nt: TGTGCCAGCAGTGTTACAGGGGATACGCAGTATTTT
CDR3aa: CASSVTGDTQYF
abundance: -
j_gene: TRBJ2-3
v_gene: TRBV28
d_gene: -
len: 12

CDR3nt: TGTGCCAGCAGCCAAGAATACAGGAATTCACCCCTCCACTTT
CDR3aa: CASSQEYRNSPLHF
abundance: -
j_gene: TRBJ1-6
v_gene: TRBV14
d_gene: -
len: 14

CDR3nt: TGTGCCACCGGACAGGGAAGCTCCTACGAGCAGTACTTC
CDR3aa: CATGQGSSYEQYF
abundance: -
j_gene: TRBJ2-7
v_gene: TRBV18
d_gene: TRBD1
len: 13

CDR3nt: TGTGCCAGTAGTATTACCTTATGGCATGAGCAGTTCTTC
CDR3aa: CASSITLWHEQFF
abundance: few
j_gene: TRBJ2-1
v_gene: TRBV19
d_gene: -
len: 13

CDR3nt: TGTGCCAGTAGTATGGGGGCAGGGTATGACGAGCAGTACTTC
CDR3aa: CASSMGAGYDEQYF
abundance: -
j_gene: TRBJ2-7
v_gene: TRBV19
d_gene: -
len: 14

CDR3nt: TGTGCCAGCTCACCAATAGGCCAGGGGAACACTGAAGCTTTCTTT
CDR3aa: CASSPIGQGNTEAFF
abundance: -
j_gene: TRBJ1-1
v_gene: TRBV18
d_gene: -
len: 15

CDR3nt: TGTGCCAGCAGCTCCGTCCTCGGGAGGGCCCTCTACAATGAGCAGTTCTTC
CDR3aa: CASSSVLGRALYNEQFF
abundance: once
j_gene: TRBJ2-1
v_gene: TRBV7-2
d_gene: TRBD2
len: 17

CDR3nt: TGTGCCAGCAGAAAGGACAGGGGGTCCTACGAGCAGTACTTC
CDR3aa: CASRKDRGSYEQYF
abundance: once
j_gene: TRBJ2-7
v_gene: TRBV6-5
d_gene: TRBD1
len: 14

CDR3nt: TGTGCCACCAGCAGAAACGGTCAGGGTGGAGAAAAACTGTTTTTT
CDR3aa: CATSRNGQGGEKLFF
abundance: -
j_gene: TRBJ1-4
v_gene: TRBV15
d_gene: -
len: 15

CDR3nt: TGTGCCAGTAGTATAGTAGGGAGACTAGAGGCCTACGAGCAGTACTTC
CDR3aa: CASSIVGRLEAYEQYF
abundance: -
j_gene: TRBJ2-7
v_gene: TRBV19
d_gene: -
len: 16

CDR3nt: TGTGCCAGCAGTCTAAAGAATCCAAGGGGGCTCTATGGCTACACCTTC
CDR3aa: CASSLKNPRGLYGYTF
abundance: -
j_gene: TRBJ1-2
v_gene: TRBV27
d_gene: TRBD1
len: 16

CDR3nt: TGTGCCAGCTCATCCAGGGGATCTGAAGCTTTCTTT
CDR3aa: CASSSRGSEAFF
abundance: once
j_gene: TRBJ1-1
v_gene: TRBV18
d_gene: -
len: 12

CDR3nt: TGTGCCAGCAGCCTCCTGTGGGGGCGGGAGGTGGACACCGGGGAGCTGTTTTTT
CDR3aa: CASSLLWGREVDTGELFF
abundance: -
j_gene: TRBJ2-2
v_gene: TRBV7-8
d_gene: TRBD2
len: 18

CDR3nt: TGTGCCAGCAGCGACTTAGCGGACTACAATGAGCAGTTCTTC
CDR3aa: CASSDLADYNEQFF
abundance: -
j_gene: TRBJ2-1
v_gene: TRBV5-8
d_gene: -
len: 14

CDR3nt: TGTGCCAGCAGCAAAACAGGACTAGCGTGTTTTTGGTACGAGCAGTACTTC
CDR3aa: CASSKTGLACFWYEQYF
abundance: -
j_gene: TRBJ2-7
v_gene: TRBV3-1/TRBV3-2
d_gene: TRBD2
len: 17

CDR3nt: TGTGCCAGTCGGCGGGAAGATACGCAGTATTTT
CDR3aa: CASRREDTQYF
abundance: -
j_gene: TRBJ2-3
v_gene: TRBV12-3/TRBV12-4
d_gene: -
len: 11

CDR3nt: TGTGCCAGCAGCTTAACTAGCGGGAGCTCCTACGAGCAGTACTTC
CDR3aa: CASSLTSGSSYEQYF
abundance: -
j_gene: TRBJ2-7
v_gene: TRBV7-9
d_gene: TRBD2
len: 15

CDR3nt: TGTGCCTGGAGGTTGACAGCTTATAATTCACCCCTCCACTTT
CDR3aa: CAWRLTAYNSPLHF
abundance: -
j_gene: TRBJ1-6
v_gene: TRBV30
d_gene: -
len: 14

CDR3nt: TGCGCCAGCAGCCAAGCCACAGGGGGCGCAGGCCACGAGCAGTACTTC
CDR3aa: CASSQATGGAGHEQYF
abundance: -
j_gene: TRBJ2-7
v_gene: TRBV5-1
d_gene: TRBD1
len: 16

CDR3nt: TGTGCCAGCAGCCCCCAGACAGTCACACAGGGGTATCCCTACGAGCAGTACTTC
CDR3aa: CASSPQTVTQGYPYEQYF
abundance: -
j_gene: TRBJ2-7
v_gene: TRBV27
d_gene: TRBD1
len: 18

CDR3nt: TGCAGCGGCAATGCCGGGACTAGCATCAATGAGCAGTTCTTC
CDR3aa: CSGNAGTSINEQFF
abundance: -
j_gene: TRBJ2-1
v_gene: TRBV29-1
d_gene: TRBD2
len: 14

CDR3nt: TGCGCCAGCAGCCAAGATCCCGCGGGAGGGGCACAAGATACGCAGTATTTT
CDR3aa: CASSQDPAGGAQDTQYF
abundance: -
j_gene: TRBJ2-3
v_gene: TRBV4-3
d_gene: TRBD2
len: 17

CDR3nt: TGCGCCAGCAGCCAAGCAGGGGTCTCTGGAAACACCATATATTTT
CDR3aa: CASSQAGVSGNTIYF
abundance: -
j_gene: TRBJ1-3
v_gene: TRBV4-3
d_gene: -
len: 15

CDR3nt: TGTGCCAGCAGCTTAGCCGGGACAGGACAAGAGACCCAGTACTTC
CDR3aa: CASSLAGTGQETQYF
abundance: -
j_gene: TRBJ2-5
v_gene: TRBV7-2
d_gene: TRBD1
len: 15

CDR3nt: TGCGCCAGCAGCCAAGGACCTAGCGGGTTGGAGCAGTTCTTC
CDR3aa: CASSQGPSGLEQFF
abundance: once
j_gene: TRBJ2-1
v_gene: TRBV4-1
d_gene: TRBD2
len: 14

CDR3nt: TGTGCCAGCAGCCACGCGACCGGGGAGCTGTTTTTT
CDR3aa: CASSHATGELFF
abundance: -
j_gene: TRBJ2-2
v_gene: TRBV11-2
d_gene: -
len: 12

CDR3nt: TGTGCCAGCAGTTGGGGGGTAGTTAACACTGAAGCTTTCTTT
CDR3aa: CASSWGVVNTEAFF
abundance: -
j_gene: TRBJ1-1
v_gene: TRBV6-5
d_gene: -
len: 14

CDR3nt: TGTGCCAGCAGCTTACAGGGGCCTGTTAATGAGCAGTTCTTC
CDR3aa: CASSLQGPVNEQFF
abundance: few
j_gene: TRBJ2-1
v_gene: TRBV7-3
d_gene: -
len: 14

CDR3nt: TGCAGTGCTAGTGAAAGGGGGGGGAGCAATCAGCCCCAGCATTTT
CDR3aa: CSASERGGSNQPQHF
abundance: -
j_gene: TRBJ1-5
v_gene: TRBV20-1
d_gene: -
len: 15

CDR3nt: TGTGCCAGCAGTCCGGGGAGTGAGCAGTTCTTC
CDR3aa: CASSPGSEQFF
abundance: -
j_gene: TRBJ2-1
v_gene: TRBV6-5
d_gene: -
len: 11

CDR3nt: TGTGCCAGCAGCTTAGAGGGCGGGGTTGGCAATCAGCCCCAGCATTTT
CDR3aa: CASSLEGGVGNQPQHF
abundance: -
j_gene: TRBJ1-5
v_gene: TRBV7-9
d_gene: -
len: 16

CDR3nt: TGTGCCAGCGGGAGTGGGCGCTATGGCTACACCTTC
CDR3aa: CASGSGRYGYTF
abundance: -
j_gene: TRBJ1-2
v_gene: TRBV4-2
d_gene: -
len: 12

CDR3nt: TGCAGCGTTACGTCTAGCGGGAGGGCTAACAATGAGCAGTTCTTC
CDR3aa: CSVTSSGRANNEQFF
abundance: -
j_gene: TRBJ2-1
v_gene: TRBV29-1
d_gene: TRBD2
len: 15

CDR3nt: TGTGCCAGCAGGGACACTCTCAATCAGCCCCAGCATTTT
CDR3aa: CASRDTLNQPQHF
abundance: -
j_gene: TRBJ1-5
v_gene: TRBV27
d_gene: -
len: 13

CDR3nt: TGCGCCAGCAGCCAAGGGGAGGGTCCCTCTGGGGCCAACGTCCTGACTTTC
CDR3aa: CASSQGEGPSGANVLTF
abundance: once
j_gene: TRBJ2-6
v_gene: TRBV4-3
d_gene: TRBD2
len: 17

CDR3nt: TGTGCCAGCAGCTTTCTGGGACTAGCGCCCGAACAGTTCTTC
CDR3aa: CASSFLGLAPEQFF
abundance: -
j_gene: TRBJ2-1
v_gene: TRBV7-8
d_gene: TRBD2
len: 14